This entry lists 23 T cell receptor beta chains sequenced from one sample in a study of spatial heterogeneity in lung cancer. TCRdb re-called the 5' RACE reads with MiXCR, one entry per CDR3 protein. This table has more than 35,000 distinct CDR3 sequences, approximately 5.2% appearing once. Time point indicated: sample taken at primary tumor resection. Tumor, nontumor lung or frozen PBMC supplied whole RNA that was sequenced unsorted. The specimen was PBMCs, collected at surgery. The receptors here all came from a female donor with early-stage non-small cell lung cancer.

This clonotype was detected many times. The CDR3 loop is CASSYSIRVLNYGYTF. The CDR3 region has the DNA TGTGCCAGCAGTTACTCGATTCGGGTGCTCAACTATGGCTACACCTTC. The rearrangement uses TRBV6-2 or TRBV6-3 and TRBJ1-2; D ambiguous. The CDR3 has 16 residues. V was shortened by 0 bases and J by 2 bases, with 13 bases between the two germline ends. The germline CDR1 and CDR2 sequences are MNHEY and SVGEGT.

In its sample, this clonotype was seen many times. The V and J genes are TRBV25-1 and TRBJ1-2; the D is unclear. CDR3 length: 12 amino acids. V lost 2 bases to trimming and J lost 8 bases, with 9 bases between them. Germline V CDR1 and CDR2: MGHDK, SYGVNS. CDR3 nucleotides: TGTGCCAGCAGTGAAGCCTCAGAAGGCTACACCTTC. This sequence encodes CASSEASEGYTF.

This clonotype was seen at least ten times. The V and J genes are TRBV6-6 and TRBJ2-7; D is unresolved. V was shortened by 2 bases and J by 6 bases, with 8 bases between the two germline ends. CDR3 size: 12 residues. Germline CDR1 MNHNY, CDR2 SVGAGI (reference sequence). The CDR3 coding sequence is TGTGCCAGCAGTTACCCAATATCCGAGCAGTACTTC. Translating gives CASSYPISEQYF.

The CDR3 region has the DNA TGCAGTGCTAGTAATCCCACGGCCGATCGGAGGATTCAGTACTTC. Residues: CSASNPTADRRIQYF. The chain employs TRBV20-1 and TRBJ2-4; D possibly corresponds to TRBD2 (5 bases). This CDR3 contains 15 residues. Germline V CDR1 and CDR2: DFQATT, SNEGSKA (reference sequence). V was clipped by 3 bases and J by 10 bases, with 22 bases between them.

This chain uses TRBV15 with TRBJ1-1; possible D gene TRBD1, 5 bases. The CDR3 contains 15 residues. Germline CDR1 reads LNHNV; CDR2 reads YYDKDF (reference sequence). Between the trimmed V and J ends, which lost 0 bases and 3 bases, there was a span of 11 bases. The CDR3, as DNA: TGTGCCACCAGCAGAGAGCCTCGACAGTACACTGAAGCTTTCTTT. Protein product: CATSREPRQYTEAFF.

This clonotype was observed many times. DNA for the CDR3: TGTGCCAGCAGTTTAGGGGGGAGCAATCAGCCCCAGCATTTT. Its translation is CASSLGGSNQPQHF. This chain uses TRBV28 with TRBJ1-5; a weak D match, TRBD1 (5 bases). The V end was cut by 2 bases, the J end by 1 base, with 6 bases between. Germline CDR1 MDHEN, CDR2 SYDVKM. The CDR3 sequence is 14 residues long.

This clonotype was seen many times. The rearrangement joins TRBV18 to TRBJ2-5; possibly TRBD2 for D (6 bases). This CDR3 region has 17 residues. Germline CDR1 and CDR2: KGHSH and LQKENI. V was trimmed by 3 bases and J by 1 base, leaving 18 bases between them. CDR3 nucleotides: TGTGCCAGCTCACCCTATTTGATGGCGGGGAGCCAAGAGACCCAGTACTTC. Its translation is CASSPYLMAGSQETQYF. Looking up the rest from reference TRBV18 and TRBJ2-5 gives the full variable domain: NAGVMQNPRHLVRRRGQEARLRCSPMKGHSHVYWYRQLPEEGLKFMVYLQKENIIDESGMPKERFSAEFPKEGPSILRIQQVVRGDSAAYFCASSPYLMAGSQETQYFGPGTRLLVL.

On this clonotype: A clone one base away is much larger, so this may be a read error. This chain joins TRBV3-1 and TRBJ1-2; D might be TRBD1 (5 bases). Trimming left V 5 bases short and J 6 bases short, with 16 bases between. Germline CDR1 LGHDT, CDR2 YNNKEL (reference sequence). The CDR3 is made up of 14 amino acids. CDR3 sequence reads: CASSYRWILNGYTF. CDR3 DNA: TGTGCCAGCAGCTACAGGTGGATCTTGAATGGCTACACCTTC.

This clonotype was seen a handful of times. V is TRBV9 and J is TRBJ2-5; 8 nucleotides agree with TRBD1. From germline, CDR1 is SGDLS and CDR2 YYNGEE. Trimming cost V 0 bases and J 5 bases; bases outside gene matches: 6. This CDR3 comprises 15 residues. CDR3 coding DNA: TGTGCCAGCAGCGTAGTGTCAGGGGGCGGCGAGACCCAGTACTTC. It codes for CASSVVSGGGETQYF.

Ten or more counts support this clonotype. This rearrangement joins TRBV28 to TRBJ1-2; 7 bases align to TRBD1. Germline V gene sequence: CDR1 MDHEN, CDR2 SYDVKM. The CDR3 is 14 amino acids. The V and J ends lost 7 bases and 4 bases, in that order; junction bases with no gene match: 9. The DNA for the CDR3 is TGTGCCAGCAAAGAAGGGGGCAGGACCTATGGCTACACCTTC. Its protein is CASKEGGRTYGYTF.

The chain combines TRBV18 with TRBJ2-1; D possibly matches TRBD1 or TRBD2 (5 bases each). CDR1 is KGHSH, CDR2 LQKENI, per germline. Trimming removed 3 bases at V and 5 bases at J, with 14 bases between. The CDR3 has 15 amino acids. The CDR3 spells CASSPALGENNEQFF. The CDR3 region has the DNA TGTGCCAGCTCACCTGCTCTGGGGGAGAACAATGAGCAGTTCTTC. Drawing the rest from reference TRBV18 and TRBJ2-1, the complete variable domain is NAGVMQNPRHLVRRRGQEARLRCSPMKGHSHVYWYRQLPEEGLKFMVYLQKENIIDESGMPKERFSAEFPKEGPSILRIQQVVRGDSAAYFCASSPALGENNEQFFGPGTRLTVL.

The table lists this clonotype with many counts. J is TRBJ2-7 and V is TRBV20-1; 8 bases are a match to TRBD2. V dropped 5 bases and J dropped 3; count of bases not matched to a gene: 9. This CDR3 is 14 amino acids long. Looked up from germline, CDR1 is DFQATT and CDR2 is SNEGSKA (reference sequence). The CDR3 DNA sequence: TGCAGTGCTGCCCGAGGGGGGACTAGCTACGAGCAGTACTTC. Amino acids: CSAARGGTSYEQYF.

This clonotype came up a few times. The chain joins TRBV6-5 to TRBJ1-2, with 7 nucleotides matching TRBD1. Trimming cost V 2 bases and J 10 bases; bases outside gene matches: 4. The CDR3 spans 12 residues. Germline V gene data show CDR1 as MNHEY and CDR2 as SVGAGI. CDR3 coding DNA: TGTGCCAGCAGTTACACGACAGGGTTCTACACCTTC. This translates into CASSYTTGFYTF.

The table lists this clonotype with a few counts. The germline gene is not matched at one end of the junction; a read error may be the cause. The chain carries TRBV5-1 and TRBJ2-1, with a weak D call TRBD2 (6 bases). CDR1 is SGHRS, CDR2 YFSETQ, per germline. This CDR3 has 14 residues. The CDR3 nucleotides read TGCGCCAGCAGCTTGGAACCGCGCGGGGAGGCAGGTGTCTTC. Protein product: CASSLEPRGEAGVF.

This clonotype has ten or more counts. The chain employs TRBV4-2 and TRBJ2-2; TRBD2 aligns across 9 bases. CDR3 size: 16 residues. V lost 3 bases to trimming and J lost 1 base; unmatched junction nucleotides: 3. CDR1 is LGHNA and CDR2 is YNFKEQ in the germline V gene. The CDR3 loop is CASSQDSGGNTGELFF. CDR3 in DNA: TGTGCCAGCAGCCAGGATAGCGGGGGGAACACCGGGGAGCTGTTTTTT.

This clonotype was counted at least ten times. V usage is TRBV5-6 and J usage is TRBJ2-7; D possibly uses TRBD1 or TRBD2 (5 bases each). The V gene lost 4 bases and the J gene lost 2 bases, with 13 bases spanning the gap. This CDR3 region has 14 residues. Per the germline V gene, CDR1 is SGHDT and CDR2 is YYEEEE. The CDR3 sequence: CASSPGTEAYEQYF. The CDR3 DNA reads TGTGCCAGCAGCCCAGGGACCGAGGCCTACGAGCAGTACTTC.

This clonotype is categorized as medium-sized (0.01 to 0.1%). This sequence joins TRBV29-1 and TRBJ1-1; TRBD1 matches at 8 bases. The V gene end was trimmed by 8 bases and the J gene end by 5 bases; junction bases not matched to a gene: 10. There are 13 residues in the CDR3. The germline V gene has CDR1 SQVTM and CDR2 ANQGSEA. The CDR3 reads CSSSTGVGTEAFF. The DNA of the CDR3 is TGCAGCTCGTCGACAGGGGTGGGGACTGAAGCTTTCTTT. The full variable domain, in which reference TRBV29-1 and TRBJ1-1 provide the parts outside the CDR3, is SAVISQKPSRDICQRGTSLTIQCQVDSQVTMMFWYRQQPGQSLTLIATANQGSEATYESGFVIDKFPISRPNLTFSTLTVSNMSPEDSSIYLCSSSTGVGTEAFFGQGTRLTVV.

This clonotype occurred many times. The chain uses TRBV3-1 and TRBJ2-6; no clear D gene. V lost 4 bases, J lost 5 bases, and 12 bases lay in between. Looked up from germline, CDR1 is LGHDT and CDR2 is YNNKEL (reference sequence). This CDR3 is built from 15 residues. The CDR3 region is CASSRLQGRANVLTF. The CDR3 nucleotides read TGTGCCAGCAGCCGCCTCCAAGGTCGGGCCAACGTCCTGACTTTC. The whole variable domain, remainder taken from reference TRBV3-1 and TRBJ2-6, is DTAVSQTPKYLVTQMGNDKSIKCEQNLGHDTMYWYKQDSKKFLKIMFSYNNKELIINETVPNRFSPKSPDKAHLNLHINSLELGDSAVYFCASSRLQGRANVLTFGAGSRLTVL.

This clonotype was detected ten times or more. The V and J genes are TRBV4-1 and TRBJ2-1; 8 nucleotides agree with TRBD1. The CDR3 length is 16 residues. Germline CDR1 MGHRA, CDR2 YSYEKL. Unmatched junction bases numbered 6, after V lost 1 base and J lost 4 bases. In DNA, the CDR3 is TGCGCCAGCAGCCAAGGGGCAGGGGGCCGGTACAATGAGCAGTTCTTC. This sequence encodes CASSQGAGGRYNEQFF.

This clonotype was seen at least ten times. This chain connects TRBV5-6 to TRBJ2-4; the D is unclear. The germline V gene has CDR1 SGHDT and CDR2 YYEEEE. CDR3 size: 17 residues. Between the trimmed V and J ends, which lost 0 bases and 0 bases, there was a span of 13 bases. The CDR3 sequence: CASSLDRAGIAKNIQYF. CDR3 nucleotide sequence: TGTGCCAGCAGCTTGGATCGGGCTGGGATAGCCAAAAACATTCAGTACTTC.

The V and J genes are TRBV20-1 and TRBJ2-2; the D gene is possibly TRBD2 (5 bases). The germline V gene encodes CDR1 DFQATT and CDR2 SNEGSKA (reference sequence). V lost 3 bases and J lost 6, with 11 bases in between. The CDR3 contains 13 residues. The CDR3 sequence is CSARNRGAGELFF. The DNA for the CDR3 is TGCAGTGCTAGGAACCGGGGAGCCGGGGAGCTGTTTTTT.

This clonotype has ten or more counts. CDR3 residues: CASSYQTSRGTQYF. The CDR3 DNA is TGTGCCAGCAGTTACCAGACTAGTCGGGGGACCCAGTACTTC. The rearrangement uses TRBV6-6 and TRBJ2-5, with D tentatively TRBD2 (6 bases). The CDR3 is 14 residues long. The germline CDR1 and CDR2 sequences are MNHNY and SVGAGI (reference sequence). Trimming took off 2 bases at V and 7 bases at J, with 14 bases between the two ends.

The chain links TRBV18 to TRBJ2-5, with 8 bases fitting TRBD2. V lost 2 bases, J lost 2 bases, and 7 bases stayed unmatched. There are 16 residues in the CDR3. Looked up from germline, CDR1 is KGHSH and CDR2 is LQKENI. The CDR3 sequence: CASSPMAGGGQETQYF. DNA for the CDR3: TGTGCCAGCTCACCAATGGCGGGGGGCGGACAAGAGACCCAGTACTTC.